These 14 T cell receptor beta chains were all obtained from the same sample, sequenced in a study of beta chain features in type 1 diabetes. Study conclusions and caveats: Moderate but significant shortening of TCRB CDR3s was recorded in all four CD4+ subsets from Type 1 diabetes patients.

These receptors' antigens are unknown. Isolated RNA was reverse transcribed in full, so expressed TCRB transcripts were sequenced. TCRdb's copy holds only in-frame clones and misses some; the assay was immunoSEQ multiplex PCR. Of about 120,000 clones in the sample, about 17% are singletons; the top ten hold 2% to 3%. The source material was central memory CD4+ T cells from blood. The receptor set was obtained from a young man with type 1 diabetes.

The chain joins TRBV30 to TRBJ1-6, with 11 bases identical to TRBD1. The trim removed 5 bases at V and 13 bases at J, leaving 10 bases unmatched. Germline V gene lookup returns CDR1 GTSNPN and CDR2 SVGIG (reference sequence). The CDR3 runs to 14 residues. The CDR3: CAWSEGTGGWPLHF. DNA for the CDR3: TGTGCCTGGTCGGAGGGGACAGGGGGGTGGCCCCTCCACTTT.

This clone was seen only a few times. The chain recombines TRBV5-1 with TRBJ2-4; D is tentatively TRBD1 or TRBD2 (6 bases each). This CDR3 has 13 amino acids. Germline values: CDR1 SGHRS, CDR2 YFSETQ. The germline V and J ends were trimmed by 3 bases and 8 bases, with 12 bases remaining between them. Here the CDR3 DNA reads TGCGCCAGCAGCTCCGGGGGCGGGGACATTCAGTACTTC. Its translation is CASSSGGGDIQYF.

The CDR3: CAISASGAQGDEQFF. The CDR3 DNA reads TGTGCCATCAGTGCTAGTGGGGCCCAAGGAGATGAGCAGTTCTTC. The chain joins TRBV10-3 to TRBJ2-1; D perhaps matches TRBD1 (5 bases). Germline loops: CDR1 ENHRY, CDR2 SYGVKD. CDR3 length equals 15 residues. V lost 4 bases and J lost 8, with 18 bases in between.

This chain connects TRBV7-2 to TRBJ2-5; 9 bases are a match to TRBD1. Looked up from germline, CDR1 is SGHTA and CDR2 is FQGNSA. The CDR3 contains 16 residues. Losses at the gene ends were 4 bases for V and 4 bases for J; bases not matched to a gene: 10. CDR3 region: CASSYQGTGRGETQYF. CDR3 sequence (DNA): TGTGCCAGCAGCTATCAGGGGACAGGGAGGGGAGAGACCCAGTACTTC.

The J gene is TRBJ2-7, the V gene TRBV19, with TRBD1 matching 7 bases. CDR1 and CDR2 (germline): LNHDA, SQIVND (reference sequence). The V gene end was trimmed by 4 bases and the J gene end by 1 base; junction bases not matched to a gene: 1. The CDR3 has 13 amino acids. In nucleotides, the CDR3 is TGTGCCAGTAGTACGACAGGGTCCTACGAGCAGTACTTC. Translated, it gives CASSTTGSYEQYF.

This clone was counted many times. This chain links TRBV14 with TRBJ2-7, with a possible D match to TRBD1 (5 bases). The CDR3 has 12 amino acids. Germline V gene lookup returns CDR1 SGHDN and CDR2 FVKESK. V lost 0 bases and J 7 bases, leaving 7 bases between the germline ends. The CDR3, as DNA: TGTGCCAGCAGCCAAGATGCAGGGGAGCAGTACTTC. It specifies CASSQDAGEQYF.

This clone was seen only a few times. The chain links TRBV5-8 to TRBJ2-1; D ambiguous. Trimming took 2 bases from V and 6 from J, leaving 9 bases between them. Germline V gene data show CDR1 as SGHTS and CDR2 as YDEGEE. CDR3 length: 13 residues. This CDR3 reads CASSFQVLNEQFF. CDR3 DNA: TGTGCCAGCAGCTTCCAGGTCCTCAATGAGCAGTTCTTC.

The genes are TRBV6-5 and TRBJ2-6; tentative D call: TRBD1 (6 bases). The CDR3 has 15 residues. CDR1 is MNHEY, CDR2 SVGAGI, per germline. Trimming removed 6 bases from V and 2 bases from J, with 11 bases in between. Here the CDR3 DNA reads TGTGCCAGCAGGCAGGGGTACGCTGGGGCCAACGTCCTGACTTTC. Its translation is CASRQGYAGANVLTF.

This sequence joins TRBV7-2 and TRBJ2-1; 9 bases line up with TRBD1. Germline loops: CDR1 SGHTA, CDR2 FQGNSA. Unmatched junction bases numbered 3, after V lost 0 bases and J lost 3 bases. The CDR3 spans 16 residues. The CDR3 region has the DNA TGTGCCAGCAGCTTAGCCGGGACAGGGATCTACAATGAGCAGTTCTTC. This gives the protein CASSLAGTGIYNEQFF.

The chain combines TRBV29-1 with TRBJ1-1; D call uncertain. The CDR3 sequence is 16 residues long. Trimming left V 5 bases short and J 1 base short, with 20 bases between. Germline CDR1 reads SQVTM; CDR2 reads ANQGSEA. The DNA for the CDR3 is TGCAGCGTTCCGCCAGCCCACGGCGCGGGGAACACTGAAGCTTTCTTT. It yields the protein CSVPPAHGAGNTEAFF. Supplemented by reference TRBV29-1 and TRBJ1-1, the full variable domain reads SAVISQKPSRDICQRGTSLTIQCQVDSQVTMMFWYRQQPGQSLTLIATANQGSEATYESGFVIDKFPISRPNLTFSTLTVSNMSPEDSSIYLCSVPPAHGAGNTEAFFGQGTRLTVV.

The CDR3 nucleotides are TGCGCCAGCAGCTCCCGTAGGAGTGAAAAACTGTTTTTT. Encoded protein: CASSSRRSEKLFF. The gene calls are TRBV5-1 and TRBJ1-4; D is unresolved. The V gene lost 3 bases and the J gene lost 7 bases, with 10 bases spanning the gap. Germline lookup yields CDR1 SGHRS and CDR2 YFSETQ. The CDR3 is 13 residues long.

This clone turned up a few times. The V call is TRBV29-1, the J call TRBJ1-2, with TRBD1 as a possible D gene (5 bases). Trimming left V 3 bases short and J 5 bases short, with 16 bases between. The CDR3 is 14 amino acids. Germline values: CDR1 SQVTM, CDR2 ANQGSEA. CDR3: CSVDTQGIGYGYTF. CDR3 in DNA: TGCAGCGTTGATACGCAGGGTATAGGTTATGGCTACACCTTC.

The rearrangement links TRBV6-1 to TRBJ2-7; D is undetermined. Trimming stripped 2 bases from V and 4 bases from J, with 6 bases between. In germline, CDR1 is MNHNS, CDR2 SASEGT. The CDR3 is 12 residues long. The CDR3 sequence: CASSERLYEQYF. CDR3 bases: TGTGCCAGCAGTGAACGTCTATACGAGCAGTACTTC.

The sample holds a few counts of this clone. The rearrangement joins TRBV4-3 to TRBJ1-1, with D unresolved. The CDR3 has 16 amino acids. Germline values: CDR1 LGHNA, CDR2 YSLEER. V was trimmed by 2 bases and J by 6 bases, leaving 19 bases between them. The CDR3 here is CASSQPTRRRQPEAFF. CDR3 coding DNA: TGCGCCAGCAGCCAACCAACACGGAGAAGACAACCTGAAGCTTTCTTT.